Listed below are T cell receptor beta chains from one sample, sequenced in a study of T cell clonotyping in hematopoietic cell transplantation. TCRdb's copy holds only in-frame clones and misses some; the assay was immunoSEQ multiplex PCR. Of 900 to 1,300 clones in the sample, 65% to 70% are singletons; the top ten hold approximately 40%. Sequences were derived from peripheral blood mononuclear cells, sampled 100 days after allogeneic stem cell transplant. The receptors stem from a female patient between 30 and 39 years old who had an allogeneic stem cell transplant, so T cells may come from the graft donor. Some clones in this sample may be carry-over from other donors' samples. Each CDR3 is given with its conserved first and last residue. The D gene is left open where the match is weak. Clone size, where shown, is once, few, many, or a class for clones that have expanded.

CDR3 DNA | CDR3 protein | J gene | V gene | D gene | clone size
TGTGCCAGCAGCCAAGATAGGTACGAGCAGTACTTC | CASSQDRYEQYF | TRBJ2-7 | TRBV4-2 | - | -
TGTGCCAGCAAAATGAACACTGAAGCTTTCTTT | CASKMNTEAFF | TRBJ1-1 | TRBV6-5 | - | -
TGCGCCAGCAGTCCGCACTCGACAGGGGGGGACACTGAAGCTTTCTTT | CASSPHSTGGDTEAFF | TRBJ1-1 | TRBV23-1 | TRBD1 | once
TGTGCCAGCGGTGGGGTGGGCTTTAACACTGAAGCTTTCTTT | CASGGVGFNTEAFF | TRBJ1-1 | TRBV25-1 | - | -
TGTGCCAGCAGCGTAGCGTATAGGACCGGGGAGCTGTTTTTT | CASSVAYRTGELFF | TRBJ2-2 | TRBV9 | - | -
TGCGCCAGCAGCGACAGTAGCATGAACACTGAAGCTTTCTTT | CASSDSSMNTEAFF | TRBJ1-1 | TRBV4-1 | - | -
TGCGCCAGCAGCCAAGACCAAACTCGAGGGAGCTGGGGCACAGATACGCAGTATTTT | CASSQDQTRGSWGTDTQYF | TRBJ2-3 | TRBV4-3 | - | -
TGTGCCAGCAGCGTAACTAGCGACACAGATACGCAGTATTTT | CASSVTSDTDTQYF | TRBJ2-3 | TRBV11-2 | TRBD2 | -
TGTGCCAGCAGCGACCTAGCGGGTATGCTCGGTCGGCAGTTCTTC | CASSDLAGMLGRQFF | TRBJ2-1 | TRBV13 | TRBD2 | few
TGCGCCAGCAGAGGGGGAGGGTACGAATTCAGATCCTACGAGCAGTACTTC | CASRGGGYEFRSYEQYF | TRBJ2-7 | TRBV5-1 | - | -
TGTGCCAGCAGCTACAGACTAGGGGACCATGAAAAACTGTTTTTT | CASSYRLGDHEKLFF | TRBJ1-4 | TRBV7-9 | - | -
TGTGCCAGCAGCGTAGACGGGGCGCGGAGGGAAAAACTGTTTTTT | CASSVDGARREKLFF | TRBJ1-4 | TRBV9 | - | -
TGTGCCAGCAGTGACAGTTATCAGCCCCAGCATTTT | CASSDSYQPQHF | TRBJ1-5 | TRBV7-9 | - | -
TGTGCCAGTAACGACAGGGTTCCTGGCTACACCTTC | CASNDRVPGYTF | TRBJ1-2 | TRBV19 | TRBD1 | -
TGTGCCAGCAGCTTAGCCGGGACCCAAGACAACTATGGCTACACCTTC | CASSLAGTQDNYGYTF | TRBJ1-2 | TRBV7-9 | - | -
TGCGCCAGCAGCTTGGCGACCACCTACGAGCAGTACTTC | CASSLATTYEQYF | TRBJ2-7 | TRBV5-1 | - | -
TGTGCCATCAAGAGTGACAGGGTTATTGGCACTGAAGCTTTCTTT | CAIKSDRVIGTEAFF | TRBJ1-1 | TRBV10-3 | TRBD1 | -
TGTGCCAGCAGCCAAGAAATGAGGGGGGGCACAGATACGCAGTATTTT | CASSQEMRGGTDTQYF | TRBJ2-3 | TRBV4-2 | - | once
TGTGCCAGCAGCTTAGTCGACACCGGGGAGCTGTTTTTT | CASSLVDTGELFF | TRBJ2-2 | TRBV7-8 | - | -
TGTGCCAGCAGCATGGGCAGACCATGGGTAAACGAGGACACCGGGGAGCTGTTTTTT | CASSMGRPWVNEDTGELFF | TRBJ2-2 | TRBV9 | - | -
TGTGCCACCAGCAGAGATAAGGGGACGGACTATGGCTACACCTTC | CATSRDKGTDYGYTF | TRBJ1-2 | TRBV15 | - | -
TGTGCCAGCAGTTACCGTGAGGTACCGGGGGAAGCTTTCTTT | CASSYREVPGEAFF | TRBJ1-1 | TRBV6-5 | - | -
TGTGCCACCAAGGGCAAATCCTACGAGCAGTACTTC | CATKGKSYEQYF | TRBJ2-7 | TRBV6-5 | - | once
TGTGCCAGCACTTTGACAGGGGGCGGCTATGGCTACACCTTC | CASTLTGGGYGYTF | TRBJ1-2 | TRBV6-5 | TRBD1 | -
TGTGCCAGCAGGAAGGGGAGGACTGACTATAATTCACCCCTCCACTTT | CASRKGRTDYNSPLHF | TRBJ1-6 | TRBV27 | - | -
TGTGCCACCAGCAGAGATCTAGGCGTTTACGAGCAGTACTTC | CATSRDLGVYEQYF | TRBJ2-7 | TRBV15 | - | few
TGTGCCAGCAGCGAGGAAGGGCAGCCCTACGAGCAGTACTTC | CASSEEGQPYEQYF | TRBJ2-7 | TRBV9 | - | -
TGTGCCAGCAGCACCCGGACGGGGGAGCAGTACTTC | CASSTRTGEQYF | TRBJ2-7 | TRBV11-2 | - | -
TGTGCCAGCAGCCCTCAGGTATATGGCACTGAAGCTTTCTTT | CASSPQVYGTEAFF | TRBJ1-1 | TRBV16 | - | -
TGTGCCACCAGCAGGAAGGGGGTCGCTGAAGCTTTCTTT | CATSRKGVAEAFF | TRBJ1-1 | TRBV15 | - | few
TGTGCCACCAGCTCCTCGGACTACACAGATACGCAGTATTTT | CATSSSDYTDTQYF | TRBJ2-3 | TRBV15 | - | -
TGTGCTAGCAGCCCGGACAGGATGAACACCGGGGAGCTGTTTTTT | CASSPDRMNTGELFF | TRBJ2-2 | TRBV7-7 | TRBD1 | -
TGCAGCGTTGAAGATCTGGCCAGCTCTGGGGCCAACGTCCTGACTTTC | CSVEDLASSGANVLTF | TRBJ2-6 | TRBV29-1 | - | -
TGCGCCAGCAGCCAAGAAGGACCGGAAACCTTAGCCAAAAACATTCAGTACTTC | CASSQEGPETLAKNIQYF | TRBJ2-4 | TRBV4-3 | - | -
TGTGCCAGCACCTCCCCGGATCGCAGGGGGCGATTCACAGATACGCAGTATTTT | CASTSPDRRGRFTDTQYF | TRBJ2-3 | TRBV27 | TRBD1 | -
TGTGCCAGTAGTATGGGACGGGAGAACACTGAAGCTTTCTTT | CASSMGRENTEAFF | TRBJ1-1 | TRBV19 | - | once
TGCGCCAGCAGCCCTGGACAGGGGTCCTACGAGCAGTACTTC | CASSPGQGSYEQYF | TRBJ2-7 | TRBV4-1 | TRBD1 | -
TGTGCCAGCAGTCCCGGGACAGGGGGCAATGAGCAGTTCTTC | CASSPGTGGNEQFF | TRBJ2-1 | TRBV6-9 | TRBD1 | -
TGTGCCAGCAGTGGGTGGGGGGGCCAAGAGACCCAGTACTTC | CASSGWGGQETQYF | TRBJ2-5 | TRBV2 | TRBD2 | -
TGCGCCAGCAGCCAAGACCGTACCGGGGGAACTAACTATGGCTACACCTTC | CASSQDRTGGTNYGYTF | TRBJ1-2 | TRBV4-1 | - | -